This passage covers 31 T cell receptor beta chains from one sample sequenced in a study of shared clonotypes between healthy human individuals. The assay was immunoSEQ multiplex PCR, and TCRdb's table has in-frame clones only and misses some. The sample lists about 2.2 million clones; around 93% were seen once. Terminally differentiated effector memory CD45RA+ cells were left out of the naive CD8 fraction, which was CD45RO-negative and positively selected for CCR7. The sample taken for sequencing was naive CD8+ T cells from PBMCs. These receptors were taken from a man between 18 and 29 years old in good health. Some clones in this sample may be carry-over from other donors' samples.

V gene TRBV29-1 combines with J gene TRBJ1-2, with TRBD1 matching over 8 bases. The CDR3 runs 13 residues. The junction had 7 bases not matched to a gene; V was cut back by 6 bases and J by 4 bases. Germline V gives CDR1 SQVTM, CDR2 ANQGSEA. The CDR3: CSVAGGRSYGYTF. CDR3 bases: TGCAGCGTGGCAGGGGGCAGGAGCTATGGCTACACCTTC.

The CDR3 here is CAISEPTGSQDGYGYTF. CDR3 nucleotide sequence: TGTGCCATCAGTGAACCGACAGGGAGCCAAGACGGATATGGCTACACCTTC. V and J are TRBV10-3 and TRBJ1-2; 7 nucleotides match TRBD1. This CDR3 region has 17 residues. Germline CDR1 ENHRY, CDR2 SYGVKD. V was pared by 3 bases and J by 5 bases, with 15 bases of the junction left unmatched.

The rearrangement uses TRBV28 and TRBJ2-7; D perhaps matches TRBD1 (6 bases). Germline lookup yields CDR1 MDHEN and CDR2 SYDVKM. This CDR3 comprises 13 residues. V shed 6 bases and J shed 2 bases, with 11 bases lying between them. Here the CDR3 reads CASSGQSAYEQYF. The CDR3 DNA sequence: TGTGCCAGCAGCGGACAGAGCGCCTACGAGCAGTACTTC. The whole variable domain, filled in from reference TRBV28 and TRBJ2-7, reads DVKVTQSSRYLVKRTGEKVFLECVQDMDHENMFWYRQDPGLGLRLIYFSYDVKMKEKGDIPEGYSVSREKKERFSLILESASTNQTSMYLCASSGQSAYEQYFGPGTRLTVT.

This clone was picked up a small number of times. The sample holds other DNA sequences that translate to the same CDR3. V and J are TRBV27 and TRBJ1-5, with D hard to call. The V end was cut by 3 bases, the J end by 4 bases, with 7 bases between. This CDR3 spans 13 amino acids. CDR1 and CDR2 from the germline V gene are MNHEY and SMNVEV (reference sequence). CDR3 sequence: CASSFSTNQPQHF. The DNA of the CDR3 is TGTGCCAGCAGTTTCAGTACAAATCAGCCCCAGCATTTT.

The rearrangement uses TRBV21-1 and TRBJ1-4. TRBV21-1 is a pseudogene. CDR3 length equals 13 residues. CDR3 amino acids: CASSKGPGEKLFF. CDR3 coding DNA: TGTGCCAGCAGCAAAGGGCCGGGTGAAAAACTGTTTTTT.

The gene calls are TRBV5-1 and TRBJ2-3, with TRBD2 matching over 14 bases. Germline loops: CDR1 SGHRS, CDR2 YFSETQ. V was pared by 4 bases and J by 5 bases, with 15 bases of the junction left unmatched. There are 19 residues in the CDR3. In DNA form, the CDR3 reads TGCGCCAGCAGCCCTCACCAACGACTAGCGGGAGGGACAGAAGATACGCAGTATTTT. Protein: CASSPHQRLAGGTEDTQYF.

The V call is TRBV11-2, the J call TRBJ1-1, with D perhaps TRBD1 (5 bases). V shed 3 bases and J shed 6 bases, with 20 bases lying between them. Germline assignment: CDR1 SGHAT and CDR2 FQNNGV. The CDR3 loop spans 16 amino acids. CDR3 DNA: TGTGCCAGCAGCTTCTTTTCGAGGGGCGAGGGTTCTGAAGCTTTCTTT. This encodes CASSFFSRGEGSEAFF.

The V call is TRBV28, the J call TRBJ1-1; no clear D. Between the trimmed V and J ends, which lost 3 bases and 7 bases, there was a span of 18 bases. The CDR3 is 15 residues long. Germline V gives CDR1 MDHEN, CDR2 SYDVKM. The CDR3 nucleotides are TGTGCCAGCAGTTTTGAGGCTGGAGTGCTAATTGAAGCTTTCTTT. This sequence encodes CASSFEAGVLIEAFF. Using reference TRBV28 and TRBJ1-1 for the parts outside the CDR3, the full variable domain is DVKVTQSSRYLVKRTGEKVFLECVQDMDHENMFWYRQDPGLGLRLIYFSYDVKMKEKGDIPEGYSVSREKKERFSLILESASTNQTSMYLCASSFEAGVLIEAFFGQGTRLTVV.

The chain carries TRBV5-6 and TRBJ2-7; 7 nucleotides line up with TRBD2. CDR1 SGHDT and CDR2 YYEEEE come from the germline V gene. This CDR3 has 17 amino acids. V was clipped by 0 bases and J by 4 bases; unmatched bases: 13. The CDR3 reads CASSLAGGHHSSYEQYF. CDR3 sequence (DNA): TGTGCCAGCAGCTTGGCGGGAGGACACCACAGCTCGTACGAGCAGTACTTC.

The chain is built from TRBV4-1 and TRBJ2-7, with TRBD1 matching 8 bases. Germline V lookup: CDR1 MGHRA, CDR2 YSYEKL. The CDR3 is made up of 16 amino acids. The trim removed 3 bases at V and 0 bases at J, leaving 7 bases unmatched. CDR3 coding DNA: TGCGCCAGCAGCCAGGAAGGACAGGGTCCCTCCTACGAGCAGTACTTC. Its translation: CASSQEGQGPSYEQYF.

V usage is TRBV2 and J usage is TRBJ1-1; 7 bases map to TRBD1. The CDR3 is 13 residues long. After removal of 8 bases from V and 8 bases from J, the junction contained 11 bases not matched to a gene. Germline V CDR1 and CDR2: SNHLY, FYNNEI. The DNA of the CDR3 is TGTGCCAGCGATACCGTGCGGACAGGAGAAGCTTTCTTT. This sequence encodes CASDTVRTGEAFF.

The rearrangement joins TRBV27 to TRBJ2-5, with D perhaps given as TRBD1 or TRBD2 (5 bases each). CDR1 and CDR2 (germline): MNHEY, SMNVEV (reference sequence). The CDR3 length is 14 residues. V was clipped by 5 bases and J by 5 bases, with 15 bases between them. CDR3 bases: TGTGCCAGCAGTGAAACGTCCTGGGGGGAGACCCAGTACTTC. It specifies CASSETSWGETQYF.

The chain is built from TRBV28 and TRBJ2-1, with D possibly matching TRBD1 (6 bases). CDR1 is MDHEN and CDR2 is SYDVKM in the germline V gene. The CDR3 loop spans 14 amino acids. Trimming took off 11 bases at V and 0 bases at J, with 14 bases between the two ends. CDR3 protein: CAVTGQSSYNEQFF. CDR3 coding DNA: TGTGCCGTAACAGGACAGAGCTCCTACAATGAGCAGTTCTTC.

Regarding this clone: The same CDR3 arises from other DNA sequences in this sample as well. The V and J genes are TRBV7-9 and TRBJ2-7; 9 nucleotides line up with TRBD1. The length of the CDR3 is 14 residues. V shed 4 bases and J 4 bases; nucleotides not matched to a gene: 5. Per the germline V gene, CDR1 is SEHNR and CDR2 is FQNEAQ (reference sequence). The CDR3 sequence: CASSSRDRAYEQYF. Written as DNA, the CDR3 is TGTGCCAGCAGCTCCCGGGACAGGGCATACGAGCAGTACTTC.

The chain carries TRBV2 and TRBJ1-1; no reliable D call. The CDR3 is 16 amino acids. The V end lost 5 bases, the J end lost 1 base, and 17 bases lay between the germline ends. The germline V gene has CDR1 SNHLY and CDR2 FYNNEI. The CDR3 reads CASSQTHTWRNTEAFF. The CDR3 region has the DNA TGTGCCAGCAGTCAAACCCATACCTGGCGGAACACTGAAGCTTTCTTT.

This clone has only a few counts. The chain links TRBV19 to TRBJ1-4; D ambiguous. This CDR3 has 12 amino acids. CDR1 is LNHDA, CDR2 SQIVND, per germline (reference sequence). Trimming pared 6 bases from V and 7 bases from J, leaving 9 bases between. The CDR3 nucleotides are TGTGCCAGTAGACCATTGGGTGAAAAACTGTTTTTT. Amino acids: CASRPLGEKLFF. The full variable domain, rest sourced from reference TRBV19 and TRBJ1-4, is DGGITQSPKYLFRKEGQNVTLSCEQNLNHDAMYWYRQDPGQGLRLIYYSQIVNDFQKGDIAEGYSVSREKKESFPLTVTSAQKNPTAFYLCASRPLGEKLFFGSGTQLSVL.

The chain joins TRBV5-6 to TRBJ2-7; TRBD1 might be the D (5 bases). This CDR3 contains 13 residues. Germline assignment: CDR1 SGHDT and CDR2 YYEEEE. The V and J ends lost 2 bases and 1 base respectively, with 7 bases between them. CDR3: CASSLQASYEQYF. Here the CDR3 DNA reads TGTGCCAGCAGCTTACAGGCTTCCTACGAGCAGTACTTC.

The V call is TRBV6-5, the J call TRBJ1-2, with 7 nucleotides matching TRBD1. The ends lost 6 bases at V and 8 bases at J; junction bases unmatched: 15. There are 15 residues in the CDR3. Germline V lookup: CDR1 MNHEY, CDR2 SVGAGI. In DNA form, the CDR3 reads TGTGCCAGCAGACAATTCACGGACAGGAGTGGGGGCTACACCTTC. It is translated as CASRQFTDRSGGYTF.

This chain uses TRBV25-1 with TRBJ2-1; maybe TRBD2 (6 bases). Germline V gene data show CDR1 as MGHDK and CDR2 as SYGVNS. This CDR3 contains 15 residues. V shed 5 bases and J shed 0 bases, with 11 bases lying between them. The CDR3 is CASSPLARSYNEQFF. The CDR3, as DNA: TGTGCCAGCAGTCCCCTAGCGCGCTCCTACAATGAGCAGTTCTTC.

This clone was observed once. The chain links TRBV28 to TRBJ2-7; perhaps TRBD1 as D (5 bases). Germline lookup yields CDR1 MDHEN and CDR2 SYDVKM. Trimming took 7 bases from V and 4 from J, leaving 20 bases between them. The CDR3 extends over 15 amino acids. CDR3 loop: CASNLQGDLGYEQYF. The CDR3 nucleotides are TGTGCCAGCAACCTTCAGGGTGACCTAGGGTACGAGCAGTACTTC.

The J gene is TRBJ1-1, the V gene TRBV7-2, with 8 bases identical to TRBD1. The germline CDR1 and CDR2 sequences are SGHTA and FQGNSA. Germline trimming cut 4 bases from V and 2 bases from J; bases unmatched to any gene: 6. This CDR3 region has 15 residues. The CDR3 DNA follows: TGTGCCAGCAGCTGGACCGGGACAGGTAACACTGAAGCTTTCTTT. Amino acids: CASSWTGTGNTEAFF.

V and J are TRBV5-8 and TRBJ1-5, with D possibly matching TRBD1 (6 bases). V dropped 6 bases and J dropped 3 bases, with 16 bases sitting between them. Germline V CDR1 and CDR2: SGHTS, YDEGEE. This CDR3 contains 15 residues. CDR3 sequence reads: CASNWQGQANQPQHF. CDR3 DNA: TGTGCCAGCAACTGGCAGGGACAAGCCAATCAGCCCCAGCATTTT. The full variable domain, in which reference TRBV5-8 and TRBJ1-5 provide the parts outside the CDR3, is EAGVTQSPTHLIKTRGQQATLRCSPISGHTSVYWYQQALGLGLQFLLWYDEGEERNRGNFPPRFSGRQFPNYSSELNVNALELEDSALYLCASNWQGQANQPQHFGDGTRLSIL.

The V gene is TRBV4-1, the J gene TRBJ2-3; D is uncertain. The CDR3 sequence is 14 residues long. Trimming shortened V by 2 bases and J by 7 bases, and 13 bases separated the two germline ends. The germline CDR1 and CDR2 sequences are MGHRA and YSYEKL. In nucleotides, the CDR3 is TGCGCCAGCAGCCAACGAAAGGGTCCCCATACGCAGTATTTT. Encoded protein: CASSQRKGPHTQYF.

The chain has TRBV11-2 and TRBJ2-7; TRBD1 matches 8 bases. J lost 0 bases, V lost 6 bases, and 1 base had no gene match. The germline CDR1 and CDR2 sequences are SGHAT and FQNNGV. CDR3 length equals 13 residues. Written as DNA, the CDR3 is TGTGCCAGCAGGGACAGGGCCTCCTACGAGCAGTACTTC. Translating gives CASRDRASYEQYF.

This clone was seen a single time. The chain joins TRBV7-9 to TRBJ2-7; 8 bases are a match to TRBD1. The CDR3 is 17 amino acids. Losses at the gene ends were 5 bases for V and 3 bases for J; bases not matched to a gene: 15. The V gene's germline CDR1 is SEHNR and CDR2 FQNEAQ (reference sequence). CDR3 in amino acids: CASSGPPLAGGGYEQYF. The DNA of the CDR3 is TGTGCCAGCAGCGGCCCCCCCCTAGCAGGGGGCGGCTACGAGCAGTACTTC.

This clone was recorded a few times. Here the CDR3 reads CASSQLSNQPQHF. DNA of the CDR3: TGTGCCAGCAGTCAGCTTAGCAATCAGCCCCAGCATTTT. The rearrangement links TRBV2 to TRBJ1-5; no definite D call. The V and J ends lost 5 bases and 0 bases respectively, with 5 bases between them. This CDR3 contains 13 residues. The germline V gene has CDR1 SNHLY and CDR2 FYNNEI.

The chain links TRBV4-1 to TRBJ2-6; D uncertain. V gave up 2 bases and J gave up 1 base, with 6 bases separating them. The CDR3 covers 15 residues. Germline CDR1 MGHRA, CDR2 YSYEKL. The CDR3 loop reads CASSQTESGANVLTF. The CDR3 DNA follows: TGCGCCAGCAGCCAAACAGAGTCTGGGGCCAACGTCCTGACTTTC.

This chain links TRBV6-5 with TRBJ2-5; 8 positions agree with TRBD1. There are 15 residues in the CDR3. The J segment lost 2 bases and the V segment lost 8 bases, leaving 10 bases of the junction unmatched. Germline V lookup: CDR1 MNHEY, CDR2 SVGAGI. The CDR3 coding sequence is TGTGCCAGCTTTACTGGGACAGGAAAACAAGAGACCCAGTACTTC. Amino acid sequence: CASFTGTGKQETQYF.

This clone was counted once. V is TRBV4-1 and J is TRBJ2-7, with D perhaps matching TRBD1 (5 bases). V gave up 0 bases and J gave up 7 bases, with 22 bases separating them. Germline V gives CDR1 MGHRA, CDR2 YSYEKL. The CDR3 is 17 amino acids. The CDR3 DNA follows: TGCGCCAGCAGCCAAGATGTGGGCAGGGTGGGGCTGCGGGAGCAGTACTTC. It is translated as CASSQDVGRVGLREQYF.

The chain combines TRBV13 with TRBJ2-7; the D gene is possibly TRBD1 (5 bases). V shed 2 bases and J shed 1 base, with 9 bases lying between them. In germline, CDR1 is PRHDT, CDR2 FYEKMQ (reference sequence). The CDR3 contains 14 residues. DNA of the CDR3: TGTGCCAGCAGCTTATCGGACATATCCTACGAGCAGTACTTC. Translated: CASSLSDISYEQYF.

The chain links TRBV7-8 to TRBJ2-1; either TRBD1 or TRBD2 may fit D (6 bases each). The CDR3 spans 18 residues. The germline V and J ends were trimmed by 8 bases and 5 bases, with 28 bases remaining between them. Per the germline V gene, CDR1 is SGHVS and CDR2 is FQNEAQ. The CDR3 nucleotides read TGTGCCAGCTTAGGGGGACTGGGACTCTCCCTTTCTCACAATGAGCAGTTCTTC. This translates into CASLGGLGLSLSHNEQFF.